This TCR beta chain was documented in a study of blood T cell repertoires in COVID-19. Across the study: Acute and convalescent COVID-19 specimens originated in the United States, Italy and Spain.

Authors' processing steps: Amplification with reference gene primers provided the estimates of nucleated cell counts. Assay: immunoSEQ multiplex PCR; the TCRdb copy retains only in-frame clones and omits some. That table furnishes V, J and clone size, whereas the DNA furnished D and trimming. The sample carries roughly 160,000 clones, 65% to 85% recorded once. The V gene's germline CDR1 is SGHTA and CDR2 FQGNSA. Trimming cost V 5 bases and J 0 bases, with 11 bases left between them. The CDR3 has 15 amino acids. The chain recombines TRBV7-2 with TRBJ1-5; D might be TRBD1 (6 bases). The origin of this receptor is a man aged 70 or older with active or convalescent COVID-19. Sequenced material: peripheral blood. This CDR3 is CASSPQGTSNQPQHF. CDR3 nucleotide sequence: TGTGCCAGCAGCCCACAGGGTACTAGCAATCAGCCCCAGCATTTT.